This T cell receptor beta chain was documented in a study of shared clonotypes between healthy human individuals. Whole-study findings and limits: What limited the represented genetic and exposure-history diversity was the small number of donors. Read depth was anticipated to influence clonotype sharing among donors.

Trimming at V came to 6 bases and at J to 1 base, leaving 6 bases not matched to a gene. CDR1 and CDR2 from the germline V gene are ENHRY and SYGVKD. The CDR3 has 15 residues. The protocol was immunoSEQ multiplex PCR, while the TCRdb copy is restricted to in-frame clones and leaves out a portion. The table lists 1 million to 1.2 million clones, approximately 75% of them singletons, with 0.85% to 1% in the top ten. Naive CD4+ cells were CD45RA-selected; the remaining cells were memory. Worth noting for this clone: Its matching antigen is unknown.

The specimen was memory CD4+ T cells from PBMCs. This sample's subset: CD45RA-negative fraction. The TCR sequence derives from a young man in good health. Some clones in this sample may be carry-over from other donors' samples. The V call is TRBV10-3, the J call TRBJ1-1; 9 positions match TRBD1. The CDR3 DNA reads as TGTGCCATCAGAGGACAGGGGTTGGGGAACACTGAAGCTTTCTTT. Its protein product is CAIRGQGLGNTEAFF.